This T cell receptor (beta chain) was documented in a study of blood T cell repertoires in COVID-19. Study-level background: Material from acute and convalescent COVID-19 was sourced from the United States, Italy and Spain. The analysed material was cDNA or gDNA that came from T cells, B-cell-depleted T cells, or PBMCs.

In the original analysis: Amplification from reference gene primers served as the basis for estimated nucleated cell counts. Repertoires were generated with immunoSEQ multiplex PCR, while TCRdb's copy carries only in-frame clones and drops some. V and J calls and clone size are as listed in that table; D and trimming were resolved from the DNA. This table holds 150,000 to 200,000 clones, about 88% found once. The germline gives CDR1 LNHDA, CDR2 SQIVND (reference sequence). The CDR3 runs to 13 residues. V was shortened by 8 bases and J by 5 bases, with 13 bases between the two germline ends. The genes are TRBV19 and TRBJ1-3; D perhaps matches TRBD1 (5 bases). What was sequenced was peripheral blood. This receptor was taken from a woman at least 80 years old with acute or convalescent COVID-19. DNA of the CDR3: TGTGCCAGTTGGAAGGGGATGCGAAACACCATATATTTT. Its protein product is CASWKGMRNTIYF.